This TCR beta chain was observed in a study of somatic mutations in cytotoxic T cells in rheumatoid arthritis. Study-wide results and limits: Among patients with rheumatoid arthritis, but not healthy controls, CD8+ clonality increased with age. Measurement of CD8+ T-cell clonality revealed no significant difference between rheumatoid arthritis patients and age-matched healthy controls. Slight TRBV07 underrepresentation in rheumatoid arthritis patients went unadjusted for multiple comparisons. In about an eighth of the roughly 65 patients, the largest CD8+ clone exceeded 20% of CD8+ cells.

Here immunoSEQ multiplex PCR was the method, and the copy in TCRdb shows in-frame clones only, minus some. The sample has 8,500 to 13,000 clones, 55% to 85% seen once. The CDR3 length is 13 residues. Trimming took off 3 bases at V and 8 bases at J, with 13 bases between the two ends. Germline V lookup: CDR1 SGHVS, CDR2 FNYEAQ. This clone was recorded only once. Its target is not known. The gene calls are TRBV7-6 and TRBJ1-2; no clear D gene. The TCR sequence derives from an adult with rheumatoid arthritis. The specimen was CD8+ T cells sorted from blood. This CDR3 reads CASSFVNGWGYTF. CDR3 coding DNA: TGTGCCAGCAGCTTCGTTAACGGATGGGGCTACACCTTC.